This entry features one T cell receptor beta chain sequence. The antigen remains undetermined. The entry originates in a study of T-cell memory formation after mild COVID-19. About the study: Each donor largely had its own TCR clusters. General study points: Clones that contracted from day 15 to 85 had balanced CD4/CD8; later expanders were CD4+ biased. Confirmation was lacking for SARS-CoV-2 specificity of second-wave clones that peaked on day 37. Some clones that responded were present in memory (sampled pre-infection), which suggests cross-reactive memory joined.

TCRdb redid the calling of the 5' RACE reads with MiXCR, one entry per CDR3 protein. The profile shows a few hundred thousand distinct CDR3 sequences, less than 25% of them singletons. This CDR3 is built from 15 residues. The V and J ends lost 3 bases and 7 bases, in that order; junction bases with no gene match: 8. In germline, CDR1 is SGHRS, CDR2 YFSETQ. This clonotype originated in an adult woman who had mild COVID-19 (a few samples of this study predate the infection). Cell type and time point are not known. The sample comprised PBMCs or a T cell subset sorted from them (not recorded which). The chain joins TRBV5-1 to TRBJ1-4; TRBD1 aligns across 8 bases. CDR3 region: CASSSTGGKGEKLFF. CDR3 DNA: TGCGCCAGCAGCTCAACAGGGGGTAAGGGTGAAAAACTGTTTTTT.